A single sample is the source of the 5 T cell receptor beta chains below, sequenced in a study of radiotherapy plus CTLA-4 blockade in lung cancer. Repertoires were generated with immunoSEQ multiplex PCR, while TCRdb's copy carries only in-frame clones and drops some. The table has about 36,000 clones, around 85% seen once. The material was peripheral blood, obtained from a patient treated with radiotherapy plus ipilimumab. The receptor set was obtained from a human donor with non-small cell lung cancer who had stable disease on radiotherapy plus ipilimumab.

V and J are TRBV5-1 and TRBJ2-5, with a tentative D call TRBD1 (5 bases). The length of the CDR3 is 14 residues. Trimming pared 4 bases from V and 0 bases from J, leaving 10 bases between. CDR1 and CDR2 from the germline V gene are SGHRS and YFSETQ. The CDR3 region has the DNA TGCGCCAGCAGCATCCCGGACAACCAAGAGACCCAGTACTTC. It specifies CASSIPDNQETQYF.

CDR3 protein: CASSIGPGTGTGELFF. CDR3 nucleotides: TGTGCCAGTAGTATAGGCCCAGGCACAGGCACCGGGGAGCTGTTTTTT. This chain uses TRBV19 with TRBJ2-2; maybe TRBD1 (5 bases). The V end was cut by 1 base, the J end by 4 bases, with 13 bases between. Germline V gene lookup returns CDR1 LNHDA and CDR2 SQIVND (reference sequence). This CDR3 has 16 amino acids. The variable domain in full, completed from reference TRBV19 and TRBJ2-2, reads DGGITQSPKYLFRKEGQNVTLSCEQNLNHDAMYWYRQDPGQGLRLIYYSQIVNDFQKGDIAEGYSVSREKKESFPLTVTSAQKNPTAFYLCASSIGPGTGTGELFFGEGSRLTVL.

The chain recombines TRBV6-1 with TRBJ1-6; 8 bases agree with TRBD1. The V segment lost 9 bases and the J segment 7 bases; nucleotides outside the gene matches: 5. Germline CDR1 and CDR2: MNHNS and SASEGT. There are 13 residues in the CDR3. CDR3 in DNA: TGTGCCAGTCGGACAGGGTCAAATTCACCCCTCCACTTT. It is translated as CASRTGSNSPLHF.

In this sample, this clone turned up a few times. This chain connects TRBV6-5 to TRBJ1-4, with a weak D call TRBD1 (6 bases). CDR3 length: 13 amino acids. The germline V gene has CDR1 MNHEY and CDR2 SVGAGI. Deletions cut 6 bases from V and 7 bases from J, with 12 bases between. The CDR3 sequence is CASSLTGSEKLFF. The CDR3 DNA sequence: TGTGCCAGCAGCTTAACAGGGAGTGAAAAACTGTTTTTT.

V and J are TRBV7-2 and TRBJ2-5, with a weak D call TRBD2 (5 bases). V gave up 5 bases and J gave up 4 bases, with 11 bases separating them. This CDR3 has 13 residues. CDR1 is SGHTA and CDR2 is FQGNSA in the germline V gene. In nucleotides, the CDR3 is TGTGCCAGCAGCACCCCGGGGAGAGAGACCCAGTACTTC. This sequence encodes CASSTPGRETQYF.